Listed here are 11 T cell receptor beta chains from one sample, sequenced in a study of T cell responses to AZD1222 COVID-19 vaccine. This table comes from immunoSEQ multiplex PCR, and its TCRdb copy is limited to in-frame clones, with some not included. The sample consists of over 150,000 clones, more than 90% of them appearing once. This specimen consisted of peripheral blood, obtained on day 0 of AZD1222 vaccination. These receptors were obtained from an adult in good health.

The V call is TRBV19, the J call TRBJ1-1; 7 bases align to TRBD1. There are 17 residues in the CDR3. The V and J ends lost 4 bases and 3 bases, in that order; junction bases with no gene match: 14. Germline lookup yields CDR1 LNHDA and CDR2 SQIVND (reference sequence). The CDR3 protein is CASSTYDRVLLDTEAFF. The CDR3 coding sequence is TGTGCCAGTAGTACTTACGACAGGGTTTTACTCGACACTGAAGCTTTCTTT. The full variable domain, in which reference TRBV19 and TRBJ1-1 provide the parts outside the CDR3, is DGGITQSPKYLFRKEGQNVTLSCEQNLNHDAMYWYRQDPGQGLRLIYYSQIVNDFQKGDIAEGYSVSREKKESFPLTVTSAQKNPTAFYLCASSTYDRVLLDTEAFFGQGTRLTVV.

The chain has TRBV23-1 and TRBJ2-7; 11 nucleotides agree with TRBD1. TRBV23-1 is known as an ORF, though its function is uncertain. There are 12 residues in the CDR3. The junction had 2 bases not matched to a gene; V was cut back by 7 bases and J by 6 bases. The CDR3 reads CASKDRGLEQYF. The CDR3 DNA reads as TGCGCCAGCAAGGACAGGGGGCTCGAGCAGTACTTC.

This chain joins TRBV9 and TRBJ2-3; D unresolved. The CDR3 totals 14 residues. Germline CDR1 reads SGDLS; CDR2 reads YYNGEE. Trimming shortened V by 0 bases and J by 0 bases, and 5 bases separated the two germline ends. Written as DNA, the CDR3 is TGTGCCAGCAGCGTAGTTCCTAGCACAGATACGCAGTATTTT. This codes for CASSVVPSTDTQYF.

The chain links TRBV5-8 to TRBJ1-1; TRBD1 is a possible D gene (6 bases). This CDR3 region has 15 residues. The germline V gene has CDR1 SGHTS and CDR2 YDEGEE. Trimming took off 4 bases at V and 3 bases at J, with 16 bases between the two ends. CDR3 in amino acids: CASSPGQPRDTEAFF. CDR3 bases: TGTGCCAGCAGCCCTGGACAGCCAAGGGACACTGAAGCTTTCTTT.

The chain links TRBV7-2 to TRBJ1-2; 7 bases map to TRBD1. The CDR3 length is 15 residues. Germline CDR1 is SGHTA and CDR2 is FQGNSA. The V segment lost 0 bases and the J segment 12 bases; nucleotides outside the gene matches: 13. The CDR3 spells CASSLAGGRPRADTF. CDR3 bases: TGTGCCAGCAGCTTAGCAGGGGGCAGGCCCCGGGCTGACACCTTC.

The chain joins TRBV6-5 to TRBJ1-4; the D is unclear. The CDR3 totals 15 residues. Looked up from germline, CDR1 is MNHEY and CDR2 is SVGAGI. Trimming removed 0 bases at V and 7 bases at J, with 12 bases between. The CDR3 is CASSYSPDESEKLFF. In nucleotides, the CDR3 is TGTGCCAGCAGTTACTCCCCGGACGAATCTGAAAAACTGTTTTTT.

This clone was found once. The chain recombines TRBV2 with TRBJ1-2; 8 positions match TRBD1. CDR3 length: 16 amino acids. V was clipped by 7 bases and J by 0 bases; unmatched bases: 10. Germline V lookup: CDR1 SNHLY, CDR2 FYNNEI. In DNA, the CDR3 is TGTGCCAGCATACGGGACAGGCAGATAGCTAACTATGGCTACACCTTC. This gives the protein CASIRDRQIANYGYTF.

The CDR3 protein is CASSESTFPSGNTIYF. DNA for the CDR3: TGTGCCAGCAGTGAATCTACATTCCCCTCTGGAAACACCATATATTTT. The chain joins TRBV25-1 to TRBJ1-3; the D is unclear. The V gene's germline CDR1 is MGHDK and CDR2 SYGVNS. This CDR3 has 16 amino acids. V lost 1 base and J 0 bases, leaving 10 bases between the germline ends.

V and J are TRBV18 and TRBJ1-5; tentatively, D is TRBD1 (6 bases). V was clipped by 1 base and J by 5 bases, with 12 bases between them. Germline assignment: CDR1 KGHSH and CDR2 LQKENI. CDR3 length equals 15 residues. The CDR3, as DNA: TGTGCCAGCTCACCACGCCCAGGGGCGGATCAGCCCCAGCATTTT. This codes for CASSPRPGADQPQHF.

The chain joins TRBV12-3 or TRBV12-4 to TRBJ1-2; TRBD1 aligns across 10 bases. V shed 5 bases, J shed 7 bases, and the junction held 4 bases outside the gene matches. The CDR3 covers 13 residues. The CDR3 region is CASSIRTGGGYTF. CDR3 nucleotides: TGTGCCAGCAGTATACGGACAGGGGGTGGCTACACCTTC.

The chain links TRBV2 to TRBJ1-5; D unclear. Germline values: CDR1 SNHLY, CDR2 FYNNEI. This CDR3 region has 15 residues. With 5 bases removed from V and 3 bases from J, the gap between germline ends came to 14 bases. CDR3 sequence (DNA): TGTGCCAGCAGTCCCTTTCGGGGAGACAATCAGCCCCAGCATTTT. It translates to CASSPFRGDNQPQHF.